This TCR beta chain is drawn from a study of blood T cell repertoires in COVID-19. Study-level information: Material from acute and convalescent COVID-19 was sourced from the United States, Italy and Spain. T cells, B-cell-depleted T cells, or PBMCs provided the cDNA or gDNA that served as material.

Authors' processing steps: Reference gene primer amplification in the assay estimated nucleated cell counts. Assay: immunoSEQ multiplex PCR; the TCRdb copy retains only in-frame clones and omits some. For V, J and clone size, that table is used; D and trimming come from the DNA. In the table there are some 15,000 clones, 87% of which are singletons. Germline loops: CDR1 MNHEY, CDR2 SVGAGI. The CDR3 loop spans 12 amino acids. V shed 8 bases and J 4 bases; nucleotides not matched to a gene: 3. Sequenced: peripheral blood. The TCR comes from a human donor in a cohort sampled during active COVID-19. The rearrangement uses TRBV6-5 and TRBJ1-2; 8 positions agree with TRBD1. The CDR3 sequence is CASQGAGYGYTF. CDR3 DNA: TGTGCCAGCCAGGGGGCTGGCTATGGCTACACCTTC.